This T cell receptor (beta chain) was retrieved from a study of spatial heterogeneity in lung cancer. J gave up 5 bases and V 5 bases, and 5 bases lay outside the gene matches. The CDR3 runs to 14 residues. Germline-derived CDR1 and CDR2 are SGHAT and FQDESV (reference sequence). Time point of the sample: sample taken at primary tumor resection. Whole RNA was taken from tumor, nontumor lung or frozen PBMC; it was then sequenced unsorted. TCRdb re-derived calls from the 5' RACE reads in MiXCR, one entry per CDR3 protein. The sample gives tens of thousands of distinct CDR3 sequences, around 10% of which show up once; roughly 7.2% is in the top ten.

This chain joins TRBV11-1 and TRBJ2-5; 10 bases line up with TRBD2. Sequencing used PBMCs, obtained at surgery. The TCR originated in a male donor with early-stage non-small cell lung cancer. CDR3 DNA sequence: TGTGCCAGCAGCGTTAGCGGGAGGCGGGAGACCCAGTACTTC. Translating gives CASSVSGRRETQYF.